Shown below are 31 T cell receptor beta chains from a single sample sequenced in a study of shared clonotypes between healthy human individuals. The table came from immunoSEQ multiplex PCR; TCRdb's copy has only in-frame clones and leaves some out. This table holds millions of clones, approximately 95% found once. Sequencing was done on a sample of naive CD4+ T cells from PBMCs. The sample's subset: CD45RA+ positively selected. These receptors were collected from a man between 18 and 29 years old in good health. Some clones in this sample may be carry-over from other donors' samples.

The DNA for the CDR3 is TGTGCCAGCAGTCACCGAGCGGGAGGCTACAATGAGCAGTTCTTC. The encoded protein is CASSHRAGGYNEQFF. The chain recombines TRBV25-1 with TRBJ2-1, with 9 bases lining up with TRBD2. The V gene end was trimmed by 5 bases and the J gene end by 3 bases; junction bases not matched to a gene: 5. This CDR3 comprises 15 residues. Per the germline V gene, CDR1 is MGHDK and CDR2 is SYGVNS.

J is TRBJ2-2 and V is TRBV5-1, with TRBD2 matching 10 bases. The CDR3 sequence is 17 residues long. V trimming: 0 bases; J trimming: 5 bases; junction bases outside the gene matches: 7. Looked up from germline, CDR1 is SGHRS and CDR2 is YFSETQ. CDR3 nucleotides: TGCGCCAGCAGCTTGGTATTAGCGGGAGGTTCTACCGGGGAGCTGTTTTTT. As protein: CASSLVLAGGSTGELFF.

J is TRBJ2-7 and V is TRBV5-1, with no clear D. CDR1 and CDR2 from the germline V gene are SGHRS and YFSETQ. V was clipped by 0 bases and J by 4 bases, with 17 bases between them. The CDR3 consists of 16 residues. As DNA, the CDR3 is TGCGCCAGCAGCTTGGGGCGAGAAAGGCAGACATACGAGCAGTACTTC. Its protein is CASSLGRERQTYEQYF.

The rearrangement uses TRBV19 and TRBJ1-5; 8 bases fit TRBD1. The CDR3 loop spans 16 amino acids. V lost 4 bases and J lost 2; bases outside the gene matches: 7. CDR1 and CDR2 from the germline V gene are LNHDA and SQIVND (reference sequence). CDR3 residues: CASSKVTGAGNQPQHF. The CDR3 coding sequence is TGTGCCAGTAGTAAAGTGACAGGGGCGGGCAATCAGCCCCAGCATTTT.

The V call is TRBV6-5, the J call TRBJ2-1; 8 nucleotides line up with TRBD2. V dropped 6 bases and J dropped 9; count of bases not matched to a gene: 7. This CDR3 is 13 amino acids long. CDR1 is MNHEY, CDR2 SVGAGI, per germline. The CDR3 here is CASSRGTRLEQFF. The CDR3 DNA sequence: TGTGCCAGCAGCCGAGGGACTAGGCTTGAGCAGTTCTTC.

CDR3 residues: CASSLTAGFSSYEQYF. CDR3 sequence (DNA): TGTGCCAGCAGTTTGACCGCTGGGTTTAGTTCCTACGAGCAGTACTTC. The chain has TRBV6-5 and TRBJ2-7; D unresolved. V was cut by 4 bases and J by 1 base, with 17 bases left in between. Germline V gene lookup returns CDR1 MNHEY and CDR2 SVGAGI. This CDR3 spans 16 amino acids.

The rearrangement joins TRBV7-9 to TRBJ2-2; the match to TRBD1 covers 7 bases. From germline, CDR1 is SEHNR and CDR2 FQNEAQ (reference sequence). Losses at the gene ends were 4 bases for V and 7 bases for J; bases not matched to a gene: 6. There are 14 residues in the CDR3. The CDR3 protein is CASSSPGGIGELFF. The CDR3 DNA reads TGTGCCAGCAGCTCCCCAGGGGGTATCGGGGAGCTGTTTTTT.

As DNA, the CDR3 is TGTGCCAGCAGCTTGCTCGGGGGAGTTGAGGATGAGCAGTTCTTC. This gives the protein CASSLLGGVEDEQFF. The chain recombines TRBV7-2 with TRBJ2-1, with D possibly matching TRBD2 (6 bases). Per germline, CDR1 SGHTA and CDR2 FQGNSA. The CDR3 runs to 15 residues. Between the trimmed V and J ends, which lost 3 bases and 8 bases, there was a span of 17 bases.

This clone was seen just once. The V and J genes are TRBV5-1 and TRBJ2-5, with 9 bases aligning to TRBD2. Germline V lookup: CDR1 SGHRS, CDR2 YFSETQ. V shed 0 bases and J 5 bases; nucleotides not matched to a gene: 11. There are 17 residues in the CDR3. CDR3 in amino acids: CASSLGAGGPKGETQYF. The CDR3 DNA is TGCGCCAGCAGCTTGGGAGCGGGAGGTCCGAAGGGCGAGACCCAGTACTTC.

This sequence joins TRBV15 and TRBJ2-7; possible D gene TRBD1, 5 bases. V was trimmed by 1 base and J by 6 bases, leaving 13 bases between them. Germline values: CDR1 LNHNV, CDR2 YYDKDF (reference sequence). This CDR3 has 14 residues. CDR3 protein: CATSRVVDSSEQYF. In DNA form, the CDR3 reads TGTGCCACCAGCAGAGTTGTAGACAGTTCCGAGCAGTACTTC.

V usage is TRBV7-2 and J usage is TRBJ2-1, with TRBD2 identical over 10 bases. Unmatched junction bases numbered 8, after V lost 8 bases and J lost 7 bases. This CDR3 has 14 amino acids. Germline assignment: CDR1 SGHTA and CDR2 FQGNSA. DNA for the CDR3: TGTGCCAGCTCTACTAGCGGGACGGTAAATGAGCAGTTCTTC. Protein: CASSTSGTVNEQFF.

CDR3 sequence reads: CASTLGNQETQYF. The CDR3 bases are TGCGCCAGCACCCTCGGTAACCAAGAGACCCAGTACTTC. The chain couples TRBV5-1 to TRBJ2-5; D gene ambiguous. Trimming cost V 6 bases and J 0 bases, with 9 bases left between them. The CDR3 extends over 13 amino acids. The germline CDR1 and CDR2 sequences are SGHRS and YFSETQ. Using reference TRBV5-1 and TRBJ2-5 for the parts outside the CDR3, the full variable domain is KAGVTQTPRYLIKTRGQQVTLSCSPISGHRSVSWYQQTPGQGLQFLFEYFSETQRNKGNFPGRFSGRQFSNSRSEMNVSTLELGDSALYLCASTLGNQETQYFGPGTRLLVL.

This sequence joins TRBV28 and TRBJ2-7; D may be TRBD2 (7 bases). From germline, CDR1 is MDHEN and CDR2 SYDVKM. The ends were cut back, 5 bases at V and 2 bases at J, with 19 bases in the middle. This CDR3 is built from 16 residues. The CDR3 DNA sequence: TGTGCCAGCAGTACTGGGGGGGCGCCCCTAACCTACGAGCAGTACTTC. This codes for CASSTGGAPLTYEQYF.

The chain carries TRBV2 and TRBJ2-1; unclear D gene. CDR1 SNHLY and CDR2 FYNNEI come from the germline V gene. The CDR3 loop spans 15 amino acids. The germline V and J ends were trimmed by 0 bases and 9 bases, with 15 bases remaining between them. CDR3 nucleotide sequence: TGTGCCAGCAGTGAAGCGCCTGTGGGGTCAGGTGAGCAGTTCTTC. Its translation: CASSEAPVGSGEQFF.

The rearrangement uses TRBV25-1 and TRBJ2-3; D could derive from TRBD1 or TRBD2 (6 bases each). The CDR3 totals 15 residues. Deletions cut 0 bases from V and 2 bases from J, with 9 bases between. Germline V gene data show CDR1 as MGHDK and CDR2 as SYGVNS. The CDR3 region has the DNA TGTGCCAGCAGTGAATATTGGGGGGCCACAGATACGCAGTATTTT. Encoded protein: CASSEYWGATDTQYF.

The V gene is TRBV28, the J gene TRBJ2-7, with a tentative D call TRBD2 (7 bases). Germline V gives CDR1 MDHEN, CDR2 SYDVKM. V was clipped by 5 bases and J by 2 bases, with 19 bases between them. The CDR3 contains 16 residues. The CDR3 sequence: CASSTWTRGRTYEQYF. The CDR3 DNA follows: TGTGCCAGCAGTACCTGGACTAGGGGGAGGACCTACGAGCAGTACTTC.

This CDR3 reads CASSQAGGTNYEQYF. The CDR3 DNA is TGCGCCAGCAGCCAAGCGGGGGGGACCAACTACGAGCAGTACTTC. The rearrangement uses TRBV4-3 and TRBJ2-7; 8 bases agree with TRBD2. After removal of 1 base from V and 3 bases from J, the junction contained 5 bases not matched to a gene. Germline CDR1 is LGHNA and CDR2 is YSLEER. This CDR3 contains 15 residues.

This clone came up once. V is TRBV19 and J is TRBJ2-5; 11 bases map to TRBD1. The J segment lost 5 bases and the V segment lost 3 bases, leaving 5 bases of the junction unmatched. The CDR3 totals 15 residues. Germline CDR1 and CDR2: LNHDA and SQIVND (reference sequence). The CDR3 region is CASSMRTGGVETQYF. The DNA for the CDR3 is TGTGCCAGTAGTATGCGGACAGGGGGCGTGGAGACCCAGTACTTC.

V gene TRBV2 combines with J gene TRBJ2-3; D is unclear. CDR1 SNHLY and CDR2 FYNNEI come from the germline V gene. The CDR3 is made up of 15 amino acids. The ends were cut back, 2 bases at V and 3 bases at J, with 12 bases in the middle. This CDR3 reads CASSETRVFTDTQYF. CDR3 DNA sequence: TGTGCCAGCAGTGAAACTCGGGTTTTTACAGATACGCAGTATTTT.

The gene calls are TRBV9 and TRBJ2-1; 8 nucleotides line up with TRBD2. With 0 bases clipped from V and 3 bases from J, the junction kept 8 bases outside the gene matches. Germline CDR1 and CDR2: SGDLS and YYNGEE. The CDR3 is 17 amino acids. CDR3 in amino acids: CASSVEGTSGLYNEQFF. The CDR3, as DNA: TGTGCCAGCAGCGTAGAAGGAACTAGCGGACTCTACAATGAGCAGTTCTTC.

This rearrangement joins TRBV6-6 to TRBJ2-5, with 7 bases lining up with TRBD2. V lost 4 bases and J lost 5; bases outside the gene matches: 7. Germline V gene data show CDR1 as MNHNY and CDR2 as SVGAGI (reference sequence). The CDR3 totals 14 residues. CDR3 sequence reads: CASSFLGGVETQYF. CDR3 sequence (DNA): TGTGCCAGCAGTTTCCTGGGAGGGGTGGAGACCCAGTACTTC.

The chain couples TRBV9 to TRBJ2-5, with unresolved D. V was cut by 3 bases and J by 3 bases, with 9 bases left in between. Germline-derived CDR1 and CDR2 are SGDLS and YYNGEE. This CDR3 has 13 amino acids. The CDR3 loop reads CASSATLKETQYF. The CDR3 DNA sequence: TGTGCCAGCAGCGCAACGTTAAAAGAGACCCAGTACTTC.

This clone was seen once. The gene calls are TRBV6-5 and TRBJ2-1, with D maybe TRBD1 (6 bases). Germline values: CDR1 MNHEY, CDR2 SVGAGI. CDR3 length equals 11 residues. V was clipped by 10 bases and J by 7 bases, with 11 bases between them. The CDR3 DNA sequence: TGTGCCACCCACAGGGCGAATGAGCAGTTCTTC. This encodes CATHRANEQFF.

This clone was observed a single time. The rearrangement joins TRBV28 to TRBJ1-5, with TRBD1 as a possible D gene (6 bases). This CDR3 comprises 15 residues. V lost 8 bases and J lost 6, with 20 bases in between. The germline V gene encodes CDR1 MDHEN and CDR2 SYDVKM. The CDR3 here is CASVPGHARGQPQHF. For the CDR3, the DNA is TGTGCCAGCGTCCCGGGACATGCAAGGGGTCAGCCCCAGCATTTT.

The J gene is TRBJ1-5, the V gene TRBV5-3, with D possibly being TRBD1 (6 bases). TRBV5-3 is an open reading frame, and its role is uncertain. CDR3 length: 15 amino acids. Deletions cut 0 bases from V and 4 bases from J, with 11 bases between. The CDR3 bases are TGTGCCAGAAGCTTGGTTCGGACAGAGAATCAGCCCCAGCATTTT. Its protein product is CARSLVRTENQPQHF.

The chain has TRBV19 and TRBJ2-7; weak D call: TRBD1 (5 bases). Germline values: CDR1 LNHDA, CDR2 SQIVND (reference sequence). Between the trimmed V and J ends, which lost 1 base and 2 bases, there was a span of 15 bases. CDR3 size: 16 residues. The CDR3: CASSIAPAQATYEQYF. In DNA form, the CDR3 reads TGTGCCAGTAGTATAGCCCCGGCACAGGCCACCTACGAGCAGTACTTC.

The genes are TRBV10-2 and TRBJ2-2; 10 nucleotides match TRBD2. The CDR3 contains 16 residues. Unmatched junction bases numbered 8, after V lost 4 bases and J lost 6 bases. The germline V gene encodes CDR1 WSHSY and CDR2 SAAADI. CDR3 nucleotides: TGCGCCAGCAGTGGGTTCCCTAGCGGGAGAGCCGGGGAGCTGTTTTTT. It specifies CASSGFPSGRAGELFF.

This chain uses TRBV5-1 with TRBJ2-5; D may match TRBD1 or TRBD2 (6 bases each). The CDR3 spans 16 residues. The ends were cut back, 4 bases at V and 2 bases at J, with 18 bases in the middle. Germline lookup yields CDR1 SGHRS and CDR2 YFSETQ. CDR3 amino acids: CASSGLQGNIQETQYF. The DNA of the CDR3 is TGCGCCAGCAGCGGACTACAGGGCAACATACAAGAGACCCAGTACTTC.

The chain recombines TRBV7-9 with TRBJ2-2; maybe TRBD1 (6 bases). V was shortened by 5 bases and J by 4 bases, with 14 bases between the two germline ends. The CDR3 has 15 amino acids. Germline loops: CDR1 SEHNR, CDR2 FQNEAQ (reference sequence). The CDR3 is CASSRRQDRTGELFF. The CDR3 bases are TGTGCCAGCAGCCGTAGACAGGACCGCACCGGGGAGCTGTTTTTT.

V and J are TRBV28 and TRBJ1-2; D is possibly TRBD1 (5 bases). The germline CDR1 and CDR2 sequences are MDHEN and SYDVKM. The germline V and J ends were trimmed by 8 bases and 8 bases, with 15 bases remaining between them. The CDR3 runs 12 residues. The CDR3 nucleotides read TGTGCCAGCGGATTCGTCGGGGACGGCTACACCTTC. Its translation: CASGFVGDGYTF.

This chain connects TRBV18 to TRBJ2-5; TRBD1 matches at 12 bases. Germline trimming cut 4 bases from V and 4 bases from J; bases unmatched to any gene: 16. Germline values: CDR1 KGHSH, CDR2 LQKENI. The CDR3 has 19 amino acids. Here the CDR3 reads CASSRVLGQGAGVGETQYF. As DNA, the CDR3 is TGTGCCAGCTCACGGGTTCTGGGACAGGGGGCTGGCGTTGGAGAGACCCAGTACTTC.